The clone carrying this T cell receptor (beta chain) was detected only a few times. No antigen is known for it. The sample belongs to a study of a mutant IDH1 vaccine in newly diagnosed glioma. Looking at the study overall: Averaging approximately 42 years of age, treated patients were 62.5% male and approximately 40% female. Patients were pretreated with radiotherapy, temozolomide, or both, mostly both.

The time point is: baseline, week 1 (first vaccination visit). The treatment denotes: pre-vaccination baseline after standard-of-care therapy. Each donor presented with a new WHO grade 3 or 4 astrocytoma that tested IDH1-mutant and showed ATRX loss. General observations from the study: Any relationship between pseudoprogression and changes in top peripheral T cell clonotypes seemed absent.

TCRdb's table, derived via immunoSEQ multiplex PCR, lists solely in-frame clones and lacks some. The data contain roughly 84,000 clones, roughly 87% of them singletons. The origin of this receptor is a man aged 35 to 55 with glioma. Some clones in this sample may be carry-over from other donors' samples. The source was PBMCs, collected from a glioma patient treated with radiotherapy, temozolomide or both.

CDR3 DNA: TGTGCCTGGAGTAACACACGCACTGAAGCTTTCTTT. Its translation: CAWSNTRTEAFF. The chain is built from TRBV30 and TRBJ1-1; D uncertain. CDR1 and CDR2 (germline): GTSNPN, SVGIG (reference sequence). Trimming took off 2 bases at V and 4 bases at J, with 8 bases between the two ends. CDR3 length: 12 residues.